These T cell receptor beta chains were read from a single sample in a study of HIV-infected children after antiretroviral therapy interruption. TCRdb independently ran MiXCR on the 3' RACE reads; one entry per CDR3 protein. Altogether about 40,000 distinct CDR3 sequences are present, more than 6.5% being singletons, with the ten largest covering roughly 0.87%. Sequenced here: CD45RA+ CD4+ T cells from PBMCs, pooled from several time points, sampled from a donor given antiretroviral therapy, either interrupted or continuous. The receptor set was obtained from a pool of human donors with HIV. CDR3s include the opening cysteine and the closing phenylalanine or tryptophan. Each record gives: V gene, J gene, CDR3 protein.

>TRBV20-1|TRBJ2-7
CSATRGSYEQYF
>TRBV3-1|TRBJ1-2
CASSQAAGEGGYTF
>TRBV18|TRBJ2-1
CASSPSGEQFF
>TRBV7-2|TRBJ2-5
CASSPNRGRGRTQYF
>TRBV2|TRBJ1-2
CASSEGVSYGYTF
>TRBV12-3/TRBV12-4|TRBJ2-7
CASTNGGSLSYEQYF
>TRBV11-2|TRBJ2-2
CASSLVLEAGELFF
>TRBV20-1|TRBJ1-4
CSAISGTGGEKLFF
>TRBV18|TRBJ2-7
CASSPGGTGYYEQYF
>TRBV2|TRBJ2-3
CASRLTSVRTDTQYF
>TRBV5-1|TRBJ1-1
CASSFEVENSEAFF
>TRBV21-1|TRBJ1-2
CASSKVEIANYGYTF
>TRBV4-2|TRBJ2-7
CASSHSYEQYF
>TRBV6-1|TRBJ1-2
CASIREGRTYGYTF